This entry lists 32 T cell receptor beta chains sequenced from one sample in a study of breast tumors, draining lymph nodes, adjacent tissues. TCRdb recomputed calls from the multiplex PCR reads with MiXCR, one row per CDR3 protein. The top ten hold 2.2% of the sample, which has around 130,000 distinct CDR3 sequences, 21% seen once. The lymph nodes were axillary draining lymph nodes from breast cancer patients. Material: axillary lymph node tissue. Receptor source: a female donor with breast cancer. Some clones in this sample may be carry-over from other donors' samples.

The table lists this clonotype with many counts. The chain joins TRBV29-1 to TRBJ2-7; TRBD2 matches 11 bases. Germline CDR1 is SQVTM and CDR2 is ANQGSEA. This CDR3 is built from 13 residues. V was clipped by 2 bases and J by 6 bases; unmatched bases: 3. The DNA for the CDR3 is TGCAGCGTTGAACTCGGACTAGCGGGCGAGCAGTACTTC. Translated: CSVELGLAGEQYF.

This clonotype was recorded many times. The CDR3 DNA reads TGTGCCACCAGCCCAGTAAGTGAACGCCAGACGGATACGCAGTATTTT. This translates into CATSPVSERQTDTQYF. The chain couples TRBV24-1 to TRBJ2-3, with D hard to call. The CDR3 loop spans 16 amino acids. From germline, CDR1 is KGHDR and CDR2 SFDVKD. Trimming took off 7 bases at V and 6 bases at J, with 22 bases between the two ends.

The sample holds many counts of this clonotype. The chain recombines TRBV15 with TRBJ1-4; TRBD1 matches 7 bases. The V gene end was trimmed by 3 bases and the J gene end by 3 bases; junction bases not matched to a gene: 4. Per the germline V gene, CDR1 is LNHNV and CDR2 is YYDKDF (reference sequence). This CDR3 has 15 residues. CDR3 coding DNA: TGTGCCACCAGCAGCCGACAGGGAGCTAATGAAAAACTGTTTTTT. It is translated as CATSSRQGANEKLFF.

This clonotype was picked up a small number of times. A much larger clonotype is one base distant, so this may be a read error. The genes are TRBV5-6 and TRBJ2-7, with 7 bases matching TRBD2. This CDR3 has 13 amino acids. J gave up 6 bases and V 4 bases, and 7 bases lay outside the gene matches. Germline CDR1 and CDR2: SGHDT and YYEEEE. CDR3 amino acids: CASSLGGTGEQYF. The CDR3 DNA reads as TGTGCCAGCAGCCTCGGGGGGACTGGCGAGCAGTACTTC.

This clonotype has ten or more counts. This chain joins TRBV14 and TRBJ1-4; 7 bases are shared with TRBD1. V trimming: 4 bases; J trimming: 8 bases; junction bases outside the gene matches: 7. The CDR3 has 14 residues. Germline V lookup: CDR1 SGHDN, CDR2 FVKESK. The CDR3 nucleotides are TGTGCCAGCAGCCGAGACAGGGTCGGGGAAAAACTGTTTTTT. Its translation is CASSRDRVGEKLFF.

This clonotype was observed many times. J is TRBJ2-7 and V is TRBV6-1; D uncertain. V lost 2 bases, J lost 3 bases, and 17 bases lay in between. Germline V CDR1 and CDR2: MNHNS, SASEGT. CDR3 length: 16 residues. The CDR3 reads CASSEFPTDPVYEQYF. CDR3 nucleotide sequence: TGTGCCAGCAGTGAATTCCCCACCGACCCGGTCTACGAGCAGTACTTC.

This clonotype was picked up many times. The CDR3 DNA reads as TGTGCCAGCAGTTTAGAGGGGGGCTACGATGAGTTCTTC. Translated: CASSLEGGYDEFF. The V and J genes are TRBV12-3 or TRBV12-4 and TRBJ2-1; D may match TRBD1 or TRBD2 (6 bases each). V lost 1 base and J 14 bases, leaving 15 bases between the germline ends. CDR3 length: 13 residues.

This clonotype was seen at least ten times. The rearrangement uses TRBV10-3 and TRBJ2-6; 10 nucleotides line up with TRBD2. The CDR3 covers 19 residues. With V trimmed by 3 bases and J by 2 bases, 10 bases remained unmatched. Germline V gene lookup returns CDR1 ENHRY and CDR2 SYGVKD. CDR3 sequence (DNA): TGTGCCATCAGTGATCGGCTAGCGGGAGCCCATACTGGGGCCAACGTCCTGACTTTC. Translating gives CAISDRLAGAHTGANVLTF.

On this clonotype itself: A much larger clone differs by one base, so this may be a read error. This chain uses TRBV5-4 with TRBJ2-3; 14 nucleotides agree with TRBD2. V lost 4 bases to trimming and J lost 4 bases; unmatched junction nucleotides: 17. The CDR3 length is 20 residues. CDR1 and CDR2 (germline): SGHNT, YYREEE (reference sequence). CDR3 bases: TGTGCCAGCAGCCCATCCCCGACTAGCGGGAGGGCGCGGGGGGCAGATACGCAGTATTTT. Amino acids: CASSPSPTSGRARGADTQYF.

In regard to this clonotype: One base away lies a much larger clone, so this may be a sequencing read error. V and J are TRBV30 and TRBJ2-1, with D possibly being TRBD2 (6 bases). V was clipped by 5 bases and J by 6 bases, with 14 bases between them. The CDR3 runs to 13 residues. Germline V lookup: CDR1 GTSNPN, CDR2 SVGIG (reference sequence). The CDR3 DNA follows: TGTGCCTGGGCGGAGCGGGTGTGCAATGAGCAGTTCTTC. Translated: CAWAERVCNEQFF.

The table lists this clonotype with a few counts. In nucleotides, the CDR3 is TGTGCCAGCATCAAAGGGGGCCTGGGCTCCTACAATGAGCAGTTCTTC. Translating gives CASIKGGLGSYNEQFF. The chain couples TRBV28 to TRBJ2-1; 7 bases fit TRBD1. The V and J ends lost 7 bases and 0 bases, in that order; junction bases with no gene match: 9. CDR3 size: 16 residues. Germline lookup yields CDR1 MDHEN and CDR2 SYDVKM.

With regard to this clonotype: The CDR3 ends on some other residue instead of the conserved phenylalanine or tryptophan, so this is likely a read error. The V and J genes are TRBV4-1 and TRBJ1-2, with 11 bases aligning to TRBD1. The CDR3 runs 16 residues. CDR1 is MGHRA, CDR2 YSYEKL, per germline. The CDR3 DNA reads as TGCGCCAGCGGCCAGGTTGCGGACAGGGGGCTTACGGGCTACACCCTC. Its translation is CASGQVADRGLTGYTL.

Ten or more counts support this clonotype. The CDR3 sequence: CATSKTSGRAFPSYEQYF. The CDR3, as DNA: TGTGCCACCAGCAAGACTAGCGGGAGGGCCTTCCCAAGCTACGAGCAGTACTTC. V and J are TRBV15 and TRBJ2-7; 14 bases line up with TRBD2. This CDR3 has 18 amino acids. With 4 bases clipped from V and 3 bases from J, the junction kept 11 bases outside the gene matches. The germline CDR1 and CDR2 sequences are LNHNV and YYDKDF (reference sequence).

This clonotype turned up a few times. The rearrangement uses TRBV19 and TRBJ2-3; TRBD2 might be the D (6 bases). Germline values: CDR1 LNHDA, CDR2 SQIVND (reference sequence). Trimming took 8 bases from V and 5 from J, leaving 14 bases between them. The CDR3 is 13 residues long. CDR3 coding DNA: TGTGCCAGTCGGGGGTGGGGAGGAGATACGCAGTATTTT. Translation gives CASRGWGGDTQYF.

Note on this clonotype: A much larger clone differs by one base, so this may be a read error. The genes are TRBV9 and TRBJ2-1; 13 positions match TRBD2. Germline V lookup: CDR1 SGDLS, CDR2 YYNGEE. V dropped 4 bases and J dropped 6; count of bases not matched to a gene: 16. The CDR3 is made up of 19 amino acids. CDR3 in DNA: TGTGCCAGCAGCATAGGACTAGCGGGAGATCCTCTTAGGGGCAATGAGCAGTTCTTC. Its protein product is CASSIGLAGDPLRGNEQFF.

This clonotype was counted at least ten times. CDR3 loop: CASSSGRYNEQFF. The DNA for the CDR3 is TGTGCCAGCAGCTCAGGGCGATACAATGAGCAGTTCTTC. This chain joins TRBV27 and TRBJ2-1; D perhaps matches TRBD1 (5 bases). CDR3 length: 13 amino acids. V was pared by 6 bases and J by 4 bases, with 10 bases between. Germline loops: CDR1 MNHEY, CDR2 SMNVEV (reference sequence).

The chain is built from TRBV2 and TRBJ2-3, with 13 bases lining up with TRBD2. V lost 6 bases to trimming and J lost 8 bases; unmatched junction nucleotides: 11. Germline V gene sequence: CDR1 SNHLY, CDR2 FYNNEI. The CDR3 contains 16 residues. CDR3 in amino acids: CASRGGLAGPTGTQYF. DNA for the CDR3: TGTGCCAGCAGGGGGGGACTAGCGGGACCGACGGGTACGCAGTATTTT.

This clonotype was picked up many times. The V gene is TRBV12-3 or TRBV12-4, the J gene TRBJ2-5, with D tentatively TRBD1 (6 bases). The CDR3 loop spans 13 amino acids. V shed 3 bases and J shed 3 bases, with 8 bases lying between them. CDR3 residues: CASSFAGEETQYF. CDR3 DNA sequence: TGTGCCAGCAGTTTTGCAGGGGAAGAGACCCAGTACTTC.

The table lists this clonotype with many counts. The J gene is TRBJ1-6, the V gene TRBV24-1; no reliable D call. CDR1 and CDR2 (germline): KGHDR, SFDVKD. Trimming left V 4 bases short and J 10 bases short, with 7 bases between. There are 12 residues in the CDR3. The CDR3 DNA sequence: TGTGCCACCAGTGACCCCGGGTCACCCCTCCACTTT. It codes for CATSDPGSPLHF.

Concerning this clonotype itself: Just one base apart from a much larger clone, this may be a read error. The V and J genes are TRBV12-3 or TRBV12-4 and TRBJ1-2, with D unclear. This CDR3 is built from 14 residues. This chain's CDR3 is CASSLGGYGYGYAF. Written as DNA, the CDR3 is TGTGCCAGCAGTTTAGGCGGATACGGCTATGGCTACGCCTTC.

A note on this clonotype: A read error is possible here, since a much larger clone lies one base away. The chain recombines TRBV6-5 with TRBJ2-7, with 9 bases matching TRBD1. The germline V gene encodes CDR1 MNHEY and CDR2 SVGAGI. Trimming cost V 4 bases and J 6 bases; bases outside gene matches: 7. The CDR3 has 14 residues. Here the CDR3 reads CASSFRTGAVEQYF. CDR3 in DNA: TGTGCCAGCAGTTTCAGGACAGGGGCGGTCGAGCAGTACTTC.

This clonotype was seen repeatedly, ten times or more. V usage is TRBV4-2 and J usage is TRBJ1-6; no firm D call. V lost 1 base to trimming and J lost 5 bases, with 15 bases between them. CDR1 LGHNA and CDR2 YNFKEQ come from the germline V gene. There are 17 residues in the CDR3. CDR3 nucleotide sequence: TGTGCCAGCAGCCAAGGGCAGTTGTCTTTTGATAATTCACCCCTCCACTTT. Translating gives CASSQGQLSFDNSPLHF.

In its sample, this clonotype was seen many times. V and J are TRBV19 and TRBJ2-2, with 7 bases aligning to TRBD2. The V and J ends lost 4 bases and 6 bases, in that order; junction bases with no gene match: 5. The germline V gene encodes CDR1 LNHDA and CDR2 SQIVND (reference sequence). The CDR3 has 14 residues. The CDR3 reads CASSSGGRPGELFF. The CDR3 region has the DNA TGTGCCAGTAGTAGCGGGGGTCGGCCCGGGGAGCTGTTTTTT.

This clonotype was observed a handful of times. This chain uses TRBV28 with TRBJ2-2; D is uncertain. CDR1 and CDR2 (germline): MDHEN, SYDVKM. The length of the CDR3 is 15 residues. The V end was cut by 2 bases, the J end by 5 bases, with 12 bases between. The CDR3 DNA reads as TGTGCCAGCAGTTTAGAGCCCCCCCAGACCGGGGAGCTGTTTTTT. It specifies CASSLEPPQTGELFF. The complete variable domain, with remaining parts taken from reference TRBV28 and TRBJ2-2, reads DVKVTQSSRYLVKRTGEKVFLECVQDMDHENMFWYRQDPGLGLRLIYFSYDVKMKEKGDIPEGYSVSREKKERFSLILESASTNQTSMYLCASSLEPPQTGELFFGEGSRLTVL.

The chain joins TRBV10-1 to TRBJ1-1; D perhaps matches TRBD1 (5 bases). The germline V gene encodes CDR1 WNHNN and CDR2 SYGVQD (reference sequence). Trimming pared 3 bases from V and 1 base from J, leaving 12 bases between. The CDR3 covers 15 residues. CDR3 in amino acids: CASSDTGTENTEAFF. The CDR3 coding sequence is TGCGCCAGCAGTGACACCGGGACCGAGAACACTGAAGCTTTCTTT.

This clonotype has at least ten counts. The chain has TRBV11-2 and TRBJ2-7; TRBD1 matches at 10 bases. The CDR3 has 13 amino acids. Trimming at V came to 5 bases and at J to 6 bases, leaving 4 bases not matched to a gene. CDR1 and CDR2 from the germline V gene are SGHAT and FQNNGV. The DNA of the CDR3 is TGTGCCAGCAGCCGGGACAGGGGTTCCGAGCAGTACTTC. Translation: CASSRDRGSEQYF.

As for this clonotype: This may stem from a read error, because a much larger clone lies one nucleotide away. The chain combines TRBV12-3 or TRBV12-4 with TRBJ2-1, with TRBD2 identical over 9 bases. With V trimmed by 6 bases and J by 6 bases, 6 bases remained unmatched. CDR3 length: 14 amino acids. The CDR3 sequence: CASSPPSGVNEQFF. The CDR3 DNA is TGTGCCAGCAGCCCGCCTAGCGGGGTCAATGAGCAGTTCTTC.

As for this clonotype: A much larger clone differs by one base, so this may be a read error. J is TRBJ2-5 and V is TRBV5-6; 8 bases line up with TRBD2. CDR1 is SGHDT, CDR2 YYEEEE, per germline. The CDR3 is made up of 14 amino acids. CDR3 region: CAGSFGTSRETQYF. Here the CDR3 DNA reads TGTGCCGGCAGCTTCGGGACTAGTCGGGAGACCCAGTACTTC.

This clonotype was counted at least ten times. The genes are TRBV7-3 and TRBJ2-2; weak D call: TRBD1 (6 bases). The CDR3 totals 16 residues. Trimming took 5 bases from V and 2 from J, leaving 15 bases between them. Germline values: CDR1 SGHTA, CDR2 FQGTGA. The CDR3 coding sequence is TGTGCCAGCAGCCAACAGGGTCGAGTAAACACCGGGGAGCTGTTTTTT. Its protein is CASSQQGRVNTGELFF.

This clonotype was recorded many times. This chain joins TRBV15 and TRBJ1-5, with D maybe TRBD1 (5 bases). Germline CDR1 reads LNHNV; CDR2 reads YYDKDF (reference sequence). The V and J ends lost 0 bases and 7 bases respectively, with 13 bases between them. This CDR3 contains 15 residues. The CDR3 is CATSRDRGVRQPQHF. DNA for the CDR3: TGTGCCACCAGCAGAGATCGGGGGGTGCGGCAGCCCCAGCATTTT.

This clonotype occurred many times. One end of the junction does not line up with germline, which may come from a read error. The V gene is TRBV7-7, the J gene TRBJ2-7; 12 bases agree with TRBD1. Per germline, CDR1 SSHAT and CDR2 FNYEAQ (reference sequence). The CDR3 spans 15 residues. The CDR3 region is CASSSGTGGVYEQYF. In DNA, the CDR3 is TGTGCTAGCAGCTCGGGGACAGGGGGCGTCTACGAGCAGTACTTC.

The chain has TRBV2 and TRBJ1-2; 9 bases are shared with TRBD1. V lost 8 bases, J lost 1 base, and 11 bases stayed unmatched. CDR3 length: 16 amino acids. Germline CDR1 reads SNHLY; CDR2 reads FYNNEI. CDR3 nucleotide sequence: TGTGCCAGCGATGATCTGGGACAGGGCTATAACTATGGCTACACCTTC. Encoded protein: CASDDLGQGYNYGYTF.